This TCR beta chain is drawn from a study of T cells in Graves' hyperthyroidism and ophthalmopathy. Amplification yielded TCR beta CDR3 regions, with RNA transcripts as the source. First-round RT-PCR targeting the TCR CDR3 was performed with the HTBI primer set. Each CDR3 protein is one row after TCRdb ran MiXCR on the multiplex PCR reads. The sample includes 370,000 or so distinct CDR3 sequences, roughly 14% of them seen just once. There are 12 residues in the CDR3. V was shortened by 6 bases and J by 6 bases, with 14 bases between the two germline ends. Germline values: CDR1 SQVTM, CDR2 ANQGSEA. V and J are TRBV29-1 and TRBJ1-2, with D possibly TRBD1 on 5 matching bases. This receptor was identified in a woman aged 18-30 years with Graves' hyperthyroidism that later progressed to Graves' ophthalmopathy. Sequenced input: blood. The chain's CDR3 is CSVWDQGDGYTF. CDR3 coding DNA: TGCAGCGTGTGGGACCAGGGTGATGGCTACACCTTC.